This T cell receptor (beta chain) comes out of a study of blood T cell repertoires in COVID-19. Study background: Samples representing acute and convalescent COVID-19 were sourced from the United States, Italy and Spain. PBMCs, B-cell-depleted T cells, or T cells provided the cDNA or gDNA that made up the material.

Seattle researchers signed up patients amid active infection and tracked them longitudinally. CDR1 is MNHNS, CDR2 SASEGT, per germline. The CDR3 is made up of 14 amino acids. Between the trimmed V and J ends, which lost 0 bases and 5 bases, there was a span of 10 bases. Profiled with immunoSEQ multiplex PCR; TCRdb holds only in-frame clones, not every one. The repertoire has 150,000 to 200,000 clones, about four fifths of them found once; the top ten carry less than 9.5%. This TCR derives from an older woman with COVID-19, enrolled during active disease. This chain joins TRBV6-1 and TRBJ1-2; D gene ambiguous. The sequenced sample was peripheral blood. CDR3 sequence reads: CASSEAPGSYGYTF. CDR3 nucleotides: TGTGCCAGCAGTGAAGCTCCCGGGTCGTATGGCTACACCTTC.